One and the same sample provided the 20 T cell receptor beta chains below, sequenced in a study of blood T cell repertoires in COVID-19 (dated by TCRdb to the early 2020s). Library prep was done by the immunoSEQ multiplex PCR assay. TCRdb carries this immuneACCESS record with in-frame sequences only. Its versions omit some clonotypes, under half of them owing to an unresolved V gene in the studies checked, with the rest unexplained. The sample table holds 350,000 or so clones, of which roughly 90% were seen once. The ten top clones hold over 3.5% of the sample. Material: peripheral blood. The receptors were sampled from a woman in her sixties or seventies with COVID-19, enrolled during active disease.

The rearrangement joins TRBV9 to TRBJ1-3; no clear D. Trimming cost V 3 bases and J 0 bases, with 10 bases left between them. The CDR3 is 15 residues long. CDR1 and CDR2 from the germline V gene are SGDLS and YYNGEE. The CDR3 sequence: CASSGTEVSGNTIYF. The CDR3 bases are TGTGCCAGCAGCGGCACAGAAGTCTCTGGAAACACCATATATTTT.

The chain recombines TRBV24-1 with TRBJ1-2; 9 bases are a match to TRBD1. The CDR3 covers 14 residues. V was pared by 4 bases and J by 7 bases, with 6 bases of the junction left unmatched. Germline CDR1 KGHDR, CDR2 SFDVKD. The CDR3 is CATSDPGQGSGYTF. In nucleotides, the CDR3 is TGTGCCACCAGTGACCCGGGACAGGGCTCTGGCTACACCTTC.

This chain links TRBV5-1 with TRBJ1-3; 10 bases are a match to TRBD1. The CDR3 length is 16 residues. CDR1 is SGHRS and CDR2 is YFSETQ in the germline V gene. The trim removed 0 bases at V and 4 bases at J, leaving 4 bases unmatched. CDR3 sequence (DNA): TGCGCCAGCAGCTTGGGACAGGGGGCGACAGGAAACACCATATATTTT. As protein: CASSLGQGATGNTIYF.

This chain uses TRBV6-5 with TRBJ2-2, with D possibly being TRBD1 (5 bases). Trimming cost V 5 bases and J 4 bases, with 14 bases left between them. Germline V gene lookup returns CDR1 MNHEY and CDR2 SVGAGI. The CDR3 is 15 amino acids. The CDR3 sequence: CASSRTRHPTGELFF. In nucleotides, the CDR3 is TGTGCCAGCAGTAGGACACGCCATCCCACCGGGGAGCTGTTTTTT.

A word on this clone: Other DNA sequences in the sample encode the same CDR3. This chain links TRBV18 with TRBJ1-1; TRBD1 aligns across 8 bases. Germline V gives CDR1 KGHSH, CDR2 LQKENI. The CDR3 is 14 residues long. Trimming cost V 3 bases and J 0 bases; bases outside gene matches: 0. Written as DNA, the CDR3 is TGTGCCAGCTCACCGGACAGGGTGAACACTGAAGCTTTCTTT. Its translation is CASSPDRVNTEAFF. The variable domain in full, completed from reference TRBV18 and TRBJ1-1, reads NAGVMQNPRHLVRRRGQEARLRCSPMKGHSHVYWYRQLPEEGLKFMVYLQKENIIDESGMPKERFSAEFPKEGPSILRIQQVVRGDSAAYFCASSPDRVNTEAFFGQGTRLTVV.

For this clone: At one of its ends the junction is not consistent with the germline gene, which may arise from a read error. CDR3 bases: TGCGCCAGCAGTTTGGTGGGGGGGTTTCAGCCCCAGCATTTT. This encodes CASSLVGGFQPQHF. The chain recombines TRBV5-1 with TRBJ1-5, with a weak D call TRBD1 (5 bases). The CDR3 totals 14 residues. Germline V gene sequence: CDR1 SGHRS, CDR2 YFSETQ.

The chain links TRBV2 to TRBJ1-6; D not certain. This CDR3 region has 15 residues. The germline V gene encodes CDR1 SNHLY and CDR2 FYNNEI. Deletions cut 3 bases from V and 4 bases from J, with 10 bases between. CDR3 residues: CASSERAPYNSPLHF. In DNA form, the CDR3 reads TGTGCCAGCAGTGAGCGGGCCCCGTATAATTCACCCCTCCACTTT.

The V gene is TRBV10-3, the J gene TRBJ2-2, with D possibly matching TRBD1 (7 bases). The CDR3 is 18 amino acids. Between the trimmed V and J ends, which lost 5 bases and 4 bases, there was a span of 23 bases. CDR1 and CDR2 from the germline V gene are ENHRY and SYGVKD. For the CDR3, the DNA is TGTGCCATCAGTACACTAAGGGGGCAAGGAGCGGGCACCGGGGAGCTGTTTTTT. Its translation: CAISTLRGQGAGTGELFF.

V usage is TRBV5-1 and J usage is TRBJ2-2; D possibly corresponds to TRBD1 (7 bases). Germline CDR1 is SGHRS and CDR2 is YFSETQ. The length of the CDR3 is 14 residues. The V end was cut by 4 bases, the J end by 8 bases, with 15 bases between. The CDR3 spells CASSASTGTGELFF. CDR3 coding DNA: TGCGCCAGCAGCGCCTCGACAGGGACTGGGGAGCTGTTTTTT.

The CDR3 bases are TGTGCTAGTGGTTTGGTACAGGCCTCTTGGAATGAGCAGTTCTTC. Its translation is CASGLVQASWNEQFF. J is TRBJ2-1 and V is TRBV12-5; D perhaps matches TRBD1 (5 bases). This CDR3 is 15 amino acids long. Germline V gene sequence: CDR1 LGHNT, CDR2 FRNRAP. V lost 0 bases and J lost 7, with 13 bases in between.

The rearrangement uses TRBV3-1 (or the pseudogene TRBV3-2) and TRBJ2-3; 8 bases agree with TRBD2. The V segment lost 4 bases and the J segment 6 bases; nucleotides outside the gene matches: 3. The CDR3 runs to 13 residues. CDR1 is LGHDT and CDR2 is YNNKEL in the germline V gene (reference sequence). CDR3 in DNA: TGTGCCAGCAGCCTCCGGGGGGGGGATACGCAGTATTTT. Residues: CASSLRGGDTQYF.

The gene calls are TRBV4-1 and TRBJ2-3; 8 nucleotides line up with TRBD2. CDR1 is MGHRA, CDR2 YSYEKL, per germline. J lost 4 bases, V lost 4 bases, and 7 bases had no gene match. This CDR3 is built from 15 residues. The CDR3 coding sequence is TGCGCCAGCAGCCCTGGGACGGGGGGGGCAGATACGCAGTATTTT. The encoded protein is CASSPGTGGADTQYF.

V gene TRBV5-1 combines with J gene TRBJ2-7; a weak D match, TRBD2 (5 bases). Trimming shortened V by 4 bases and J by 1 base, and 15 bases separated the two germline ends. The germline gives CDR1 SGHRS, CDR2 YFSETQ. The CDR3 contains 15 residues. As DNA, the CDR3 is TGCGCCAGCAGCCGACTATCCGGGGAATCCTACGAGCAGTACTTC. Its translation is CASSRLSGESYEQYF.

This clone came up a few times. V usage is TRBV20-1 and J usage is TRBJ1-2; D gene uncertain. CDR3 size: 13 residues. Germline V gene lookup returns CDR1 DFQATT and CDR2 SNEGSKA (reference sequence). V shed 3 bases and J shed 5 bases, with 13 bases lying between them. The CDR3 here is CSASSRTSYGYTF. CDR3 bases: TGCAGTGCTAGTTCCAGGACTTCATATGGCTACACCTTC.

J is TRBJ2-3 and V is TRBV5-8; TRBD1 or TRBD2 may be the D gene (5 bases each). This CDR3 has 15 amino acids. Germline V CDR1 and CDR2: SGHTS, YDEGEE. The germline V and J ends were trimmed by 4 bases and 3 bases, with 15 bases remaining between them. CDR3 protein: CASSLGQRSTDTQYF. DNA of the CDR3: TGTGCCAGCAGCCTGGGGCAGCGGAGTACAGATACGCAGTATTTT.

The V and J genes are TRBV5-1 and TRBJ2-3, with 16 bases fitting TRBD2. This CDR3 contains 16 residues. The germline V gene has CDR1 SGHRS and CDR2 YFSETQ. V dropped 4 bases and J dropped 6; count of bases not matched to a gene: 5. CDR3 bases: TGCGCCAGCAGCCCGGGACTAGCGGGGGGGCACGATACGCAGTATTTT. As protein: CASSPGLAGGHDTQYF.

The rearrangement uses TRBV7-2 and TRBJ2-2; 10 bases agree with TRBD1. The CDR3 sequence is 15 residues long. With 5 bases clipped from V and 4 bases from J, the junction kept 4 bases outside the gene matches. The germline CDR1 and CDR2 sequences are SGHTA and FQGNSA. The DNA of the CDR3 is TGTGCCAGCAGCACGGGACAGGGGAGCACCGGGGAGCTGTTTTTT. This sequence encodes CASSTGQGSTGELFF.

The chain employs TRBV10-3 and TRBJ2-3; 12 bases fit TRBD1. This CDR3 has 15 residues. V shed 10 bases and J 4 bases; nucleotides not matched to a gene: 9. The germline V gene encodes CDR1 ENHRY and CDR2 SYGVKD. The CDR3 spells CATSGGTGGADTQYF. In DNA, the CDR3 is TGTGCCACTTCAGGCGGGACAGGGGGCGCAGATACGCAGTATTTT.

The chain has TRBV2 and TRBJ1-2; D gene uncertain. Germline-derived CDR1 and CDR2 are SNHLY and FYNNEI. V lost 6 bases and J 5 bases, leaving 16 bases between the germline ends. The CDR3 length is 14 residues. The CDR3 spells CASRERIRLYGYTF. CDR3 DNA sequence: TGTGCCAGCAGAGAAAGGATTCGACTTTATGGCTACACCTTC.

In its sample, this clone was seen a few times. This chain connects TRBV9 to TRBJ1-6; 7 bases are a match to TRBD1. Germline V gene lookup returns CDR1 SGDLS and CDR2 YYNGEE. With 3 bases clipped from V and 8 bases from J, the junction kept 5 bases outside the gene matches. CDR3 length equals 14 residues. CDR3 DNA: TGTGCCAGCAGCGCGACAGGGAGAGATTCACCCCTCCACTTT. It translates to CASSATGRDSPLHF.